This T cell receptor beta chain appears in the sequencing data of a study of cytomegalovirus exposure and HLA in healthy donors. Study-wide points: The number of N-insertions in an Asian-associated ancestry cluster was reportedly below the 666-donor mean in a later analysis. Productive rates of about 87% or about 30% were seen for most TCR beta V segments in an earlier analysis.

As concerns this clone: The antigen remains unidentified.

From germline, CDR1 is SGHTA and CDR2 FQGNSA. This CDR3 contains 16 residues. The ends were cut back, 0 bases at V and 4 bases at J, with 13 bases in the middle. With 60 Vbeta and 13 Jbeta primers, the PCR was carried out. Assay used: immunoSEQ multiplex PCR; TCRdb lists only in-frame clones, some missing. This sample has about 110,000 clones; 69% occur once, and the top ten carry approximately 5.5%. The sample consisted of PBMCs. The rearrangement links TRBV7-2 to TRBJ1-3, with D unclear. The sequence was obtained from a woman between 65 and 79 years old in good health and CMV-seropositive. The CDR3 protein is CASSLASGLSGNTIYF. The CDR3 nucleotides are TGTGCCAGCAGCTTAGCGTCCGGGTTGTCCGGAAACACCATATATTTT.